Listed below are T cell receptor beta chains from one sample, sequenced in a study of blood T cells in healthy people across ages. From the 5' RACE reads, TCRdb called clonotypes with MiXCR, one entry per CDR3 protein. The sample lists about 1.1 million distinct CDR3 sequences; roughly two fifths were seen once. The specimen sequenced was blood. These receptors were taken from a man younger than 30 in good health. CDR3s leave out the opening cysteine and the closing phenylalanine or tryptophan. D genes are given only for firm matches.

v_call: TRBV29-1; j_call: TRBJ2-5; d_call: TRBD2; cdr3_aa: SVEWTSDGTQY
v_call: TRBV5-1; j_call: TRBJ1-5; d_call: NA; cdr3_aa: ASSAPSRLPNQPQH
v_call: TRBV12-3/TRBV12-4; j_call: TRBJ1-2; d_call: TRBD1; cdr3_aa: ASSLALGRGHHGYT
v_call: TRBV5-1; j_call: TRBJ2-1; d_call: NA; cdr3_aa: ASSRTPNYEQF
v_call: TRBV12-3/TRBV12-4; j_call: TRBJ2-7; d_call: TRBD2; cdr3_aa: ASRTAGVYEQY
v_call: TRBV28; j_call: TRBJ1-5; d_call: NA; cdr3_aa: ASSFRTNNQPQH
v_call: TRBV2; j_call: TRBJ2-1; d_call: TRBD1; cdr3_aa: ASSARPGTGGVGSYNEQF
v_call: TRBV6-2/TRBV6-3; j_call: TRBJ1-2; d_call: NA; cdr3_aa: ASSDQANYGYT
v_call: TRBV4-1; j_call: TRBJ1-5; d_call: NA; cdr3_aa: ASSHNPNGPHSNQPQH
v_call: TRBV25-1; j_call: TRBJ1-5; d_call: NA; cdr3_aa: ASSGAGAQPQH
v_call: TRBV27; j_call: TRBJ1-6; d_call: NA; cdr3_aa: ASRLGGSEDNSPLH
v_call: TRBV12-3/TRBV12-4; j_call: TRBJ2-5; d_call: NA; cdr3_aa: ASSPDRIETQY
v_call: TRBV20-1; j_call: TRBJ2-5; d_call: TRBD2; cdr3_aa: SATSGGQETQY
v_call: TRBV4-1; j_call: TRBJ1-2; d_call: NA; cdr3_aa: ASKPGGGDYGYT
v_call: TRBV4-2; j_call: TRBJ2-1; d_call: TRBD1; cdr3_aa: TSSQERDRVYNEQF
v_call: TRBV20-1; j_call: TRBJ1-4; d_call: TRBD1; cdr3_aa: SARDGTVDEKLF
v_call: TRBV4-1; j_call: TRBJ2-1; d_call: NA; cdr3_aa: ASSQRLQDNEQF
v_call: TRBV5-5; j_call: TRBJ1-2; d_call: TRBD1; cdr3_aa: ASTVTGGDYGYT
v_call: TRBV12-3/TRBV12-4; j_call: TRBJ1-5; d_call: TRBD1; cdr3_aa: ASSPGGDLSSQH
v_call: TRBV7-9; j_call: TRBJ1-1; d_call: NA; cdr3_aa: ASSPPGALNTEAF
v_call: TRBV9; j_call: TRBJ1-2; d_call: TRBD1; cdr3_aa: ASSSQTTGIYGYT
v_call: TRBV5-6; j_call: TRBJ2-3; d_call: NA; cdr3_aa: ASSYWTRGATDTQY
v_call: TRBV7-2; j_call: TRBJ1-4; d_call: NA; cdr3_aa: ASSLLSPGEKLF
v_call: TRBV13; j_call: TRBJ2-1; d_call: NA; cdr3_aa: ASSLKPGTGSQETQF
v_call: TRBV6-2/TRBV6-3; j_call: TRBJ2-7; d_call: NA; cdr3_aa: ASTQRVSYEQY
v_call: TRBV9; j_call: TRBJ2-1; d_call: TRBD2; cdr3_aa: ASSVGAGIHNEQF
v_call: TRBV9; j_call: TRBJ1-2; d_call: NA; cdr3_aa: ASTTPGRDGYT
v_call: TRBV20-1; j_call: TRBJ1-6; d_call: NA; cdr3_aa: SARNREASPLH
v_call: TRBV5-1; j_call: TRBJ2-2; d_call: NA; cdr3_aa: ASSLLQTNAGELF
v_call: TRBV10-3; j_call: TRBJ2-3; d_call: NA; cdr3_aa: AISESSTADTQY
v_call: TRBV5-5; j_call: TRBJ1-2; d_call: NA; cdr3_aa: ASSSPAEFRYGYT
v_call: TRBV21-1; j_call: TRBJ1-2; d_call: NA; cdr3_aa: ASSKGPGTGTDGYT
v_call: TRBV6-5; j_call: TRBJ2-3; d_call: TRBD2; cdr3_aa: ASSTTSGEYTDTQY
v_call: TRBV10-3; j_call: TRBJ2-2; d_call: TRBD2; cdr3_aa: AINPSGGPSTGELF
v_call: TRBV7-9; j_call: TRBJ1-1; d_call: NA; cdr3_aa: ASSLSTGFDPAEAF
v_call: TRBV9; j_call: TRBJ2-3; d_call: NA; cdr3_aa: ASSVRSKLSTDTQY
v_call: TRBV20-1; j_call: TRBJ1-6; d_call: NA; cdr3_aa: SARGSGYSPLH
v_call: TRBV27; j_call: TRBJ1-1; d_call: NA; cdr3_aa: ASSTGAGRNTEAF
v_call: TRBV5-6; j_call: TRBJ1-5; d_call: TRBD1; cdr3_aa: ASSNGQGLYSNQPQH